This paragraph covers one T cell receptor (beta chain) sequence. This entry is derived from a study of blood T cell repertoires in COVID-19. Study overall: Both acute and convalescent COVID-19 samples were obtained from the United States, Italy and Spain.

CDR1 and CDR2 (germline): LGHNA, YNFKEQ. V lost 2 bases, J lost 2 bases, and 14 bases stayed unmatched. CDR3 length equals 19 residues. Per the original data handling: How many nucleated cells were present was estimated from reference gene primer amplification. The table came from immunoSEQ multiplex PCR; TCRdb's copy has only in-frame clones and leaves some out. Clonal size and the V and J genes are those of that table, whereas D and trimming came from the DNA. This sample has under 45,000 clones, with about four fifths found just once. The chain employs TRBV4-2 and TRBJ1-2; 10 bases map to TRBD1. Material for sequencing was peripheral blood. This clonotype was sampled from a woman aged 80 or over with active or convalescent COVID-19. CDR3 sequence: CASSQPRGTGVVANYGYTF. CDR3 in DNA: TGTGCCAGCAGCCAACCCCGAGGGACAGGGGTAGTTGCGAACTATGGCTACACCTTC.